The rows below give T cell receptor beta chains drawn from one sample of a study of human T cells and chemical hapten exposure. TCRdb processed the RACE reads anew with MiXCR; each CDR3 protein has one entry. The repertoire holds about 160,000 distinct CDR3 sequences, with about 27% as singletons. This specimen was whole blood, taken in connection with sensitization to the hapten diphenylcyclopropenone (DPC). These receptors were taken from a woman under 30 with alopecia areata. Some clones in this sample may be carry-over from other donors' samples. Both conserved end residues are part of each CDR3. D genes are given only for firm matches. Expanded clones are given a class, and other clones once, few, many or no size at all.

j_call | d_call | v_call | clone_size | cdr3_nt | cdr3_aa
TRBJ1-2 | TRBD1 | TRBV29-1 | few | TGCAGCGTTGGGGACAGGGAGACCTATGGCTACACCTTC | CSVGDRETYGYTF
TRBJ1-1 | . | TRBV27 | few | TGTGCCAGCAGTTCCCAGGGGAGAACTGAAGCTTTCTTT | CASSSQGRTEAFF
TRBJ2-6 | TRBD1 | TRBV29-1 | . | TGCAGCGTTGAATACAGGGGATGGACTGGGGCCAACGTCCTGACTTTC | CSVEYRGWTGANVLTF
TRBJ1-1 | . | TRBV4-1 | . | TGCGCCAGCAGCCAAGGGGGGTACGGGGGGCGCACTGAAGCTTTCTTT | CASSQGGYGGRTEAFF
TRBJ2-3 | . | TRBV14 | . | TGTGCCAGCAGCCGTAGGAGGGGACCGGCAGATACGCAGTATTTT | CASSRRRGPADTQYF
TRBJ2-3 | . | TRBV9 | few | TGTGCCAGCAGCCCCTCCGGCCTTAGCACAGATACGCAGTATTTT | CASSPSGLSTDTQYF
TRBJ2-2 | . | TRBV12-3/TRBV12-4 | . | TGTGCCAGTTATGGGTGGGGGAACCTGAACACCGGGGAGCTGTTTTTT | CASYGWGNLNTGELFF
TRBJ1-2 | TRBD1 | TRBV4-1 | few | TGCGCCAGCAGCCCAGATGACAGGGGTATTGGGTATGGCTACACCTTC | CASSPDDRGIGYGYTF
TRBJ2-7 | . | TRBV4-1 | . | TGCGCCAGCAGCCAAGACACAGGTCAGAGGGACGAGCAGTACTTC | CASSQDTGQRDEQYF
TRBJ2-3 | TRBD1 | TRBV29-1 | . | TGCAGCGTTGAGGACAGGGGCACAGATACGCAGTATTTT | CSVEDRGTDTQYF
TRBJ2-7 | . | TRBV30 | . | TGTGCCTGGAGTCCATCCAGCGAGCAGTACTTC | CAWSPSSEQYF
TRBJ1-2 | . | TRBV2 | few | TGTGCCAGCAGTCGACAGGCCTATGGCTACACCTTC | CASSRQAYGYTF
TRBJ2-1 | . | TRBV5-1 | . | TGCGCCAGCAGCTCCCTAGGAAGGGGCTACTACAATGAGCAGTTCTTC | CASSSLGRGYYNEQFF
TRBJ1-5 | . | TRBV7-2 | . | TGTGCCAGCAGCTTAGATGGGGGCGGGCAGCCCCAGCATTTT | CASSLDGGGQPQHF
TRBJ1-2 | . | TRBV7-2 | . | TGTGCCAGCAGCTTAGCGACGGGGGTCCTGGGGGATTATGGCTACACCTTC | CASSLATGVLGDYGYTF
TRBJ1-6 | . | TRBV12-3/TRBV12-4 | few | TGTGCCAGCAGTCGCACCCCAGGGAACAGTAATTCACCCCTCCACTTT | CASSRTPGNSNSPLHF
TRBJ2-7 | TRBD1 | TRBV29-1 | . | TGCAGCGTGGGGCCAGGGGGCTACGAGCAGTACTTC | CSVGPGGYEQYF
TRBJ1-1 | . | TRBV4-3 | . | TGCGCCAGCAGCCCAACATGGGTCATGAACACTGAAGCTTTCTTT | CASSPTWVMNTEAFF
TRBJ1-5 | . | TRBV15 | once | TGTGCCACCAGAAGGACGATCAATCAGCCCCAGCATTTT | CATRRTINQPQHF
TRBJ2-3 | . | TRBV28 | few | TGTGCCAGCAGTCGACACGGACCTATCGATACGCAGTATTTT | CASSRHGPIDTQYF
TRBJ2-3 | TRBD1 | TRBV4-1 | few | TGCGCCAGCAGTCCGGCCGGGGACAGGGGCCCGATAGATACGCAGTATTTT | CASSPAGDRGPIDTQYF
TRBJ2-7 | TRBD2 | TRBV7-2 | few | TGTGCCAGCAGCTTAGCTCGAGCGGGAGGGTACGAGCAGTACTTC | CASSLARAGGYEQYF
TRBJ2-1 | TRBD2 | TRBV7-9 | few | TGTGCCAGCAGCCGTGCCGGGAGGGCCCAAAATGAGCAGTTCTTC | CASSRAGRAQNEQFF
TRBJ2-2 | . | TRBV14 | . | TGTGCCAGCAGCCAAGTATGGACACGGACCGGGGAGCTGTTTTTT | CASSQVWTRTGELFF